The entry below describes one T cell receptor beta chain. One end of the junction is discordant with germline, which a read error may explain. Germline V CDR1 and CDR2: DFQATT, SNEGSKA (reference sequence). CDR3 length equals 11 residues. Study processing details: Nucleated cell counts were estimated from reference gene primer amplification. Method: immunoSEQ multiplex PCR; TCRdb's copy keeps in-frame clones and lacks some. V and J calls and clone size are those listed in that table; D and trimming were worked out from the DNA. The sample has under 200,000 clones; 70% to 90% are singletons. These data are taken from a study of blood T cell repertoires in COVID-19. Study summary: The origin of the acute and convalescent COVID-19 samples was the United States, Italy and Spain.

Patients in Seattle were enrolled during active infection, then followed longitudinally. The material sequenced was peripheral blood. The TCR comes from a man aged 55-75 years with COVID-19, enrolled during active disease. The V gene is TRBV20-1, the J gene TRBJ1-4; D gene uncertain. CDR3 in DNA: TGCAGTGCCCCCCTAGACGGAGGATTGATTTTT. Translating it yields CSAPLDGGLIF.